The rows below give T cell receptor beta chains drawn from one sample of a study of early T cells in non-severe SARS-CoV-2 infection. TCRdb reanalysed the 5' RACE reads using MiXCR and keeps one entry per CDR3 protein. Among fewer than 75,000 distinct CDR3 sequences listed, roughly a fifth were seen once. Sequenced material: whole blood, taken at baseline. The receptors stem from an adult who was a healthcare worker with PCR-confirmed SARS-CoV-2 infection or an uninfected control (not recorded which). The CDR3 runs from the conserved cysteine through the conserved F or W. D genes are given only for firm matches. Clone size is not always given. Where it is, it says once, few, many or a class for expanded clones.

>TRBJ1-2|TRBD1|TRBV3-1|NA
CASSQANRGSYGYTF
TGTGCCAGCAGCCAGGCTAACAGGGGATCTTATGGGTACACCTTC
>TRBJ1-2|NA|TRBV29-1|few
CSVESPGQRDGYTF
TGCAGCGTTGAAAGCCCCGGTCAGAGGGATGGCTACACCTTC
>TRBJ2-7|NA|TRBV12-3/TRBV12-4|few
CASRRTPGTYEQYF
TGTGCCAGCAGGCGGACCCCGGGGACCTACGAGCAGTACTTC
>TRBJ1-2|NA|TRBV10-3|few
CAIAAGDGYTF
TGTGCCATCGCGGCAGGCGATGGCTACACCTTC
>TRBJ1-1|NA|TRBV6-1|few
CATGVPKAFF
TGTGCCACCGGGGTTCCTAAAGCTTTCTTT
>TRBJ2-2|TRBD2|TRBV12-3/TRBV12-4|many
CASGLGGRAGELFF
TGTGCCAGCGGACTAGGTGGGCGCGCCGGGGAGCTGTTTTTT
>TRBJ1-2|NA|TRBV2|NA
CASNEDSGYTF
TGTGCCAGCAATGAGGATTCTGGCTACACCTTC
>TRBJ1-2|NA|TRBV10-3|NA
CAIRSDSGIGYTF
TGTGCCATCAGATCGGACAGTGGGATAGGCTACACCTTC
>TRBJ1-6|TRBD1|TRBV30|few
CAWSRDRGSPLHF
TGTGCCTGGAGCCGGGACAGGGGTTCACCCCTCCACTTT
>TRBJ2-3|NA|TRBV29-1|few
CSVTTSTDTQYF
TGCAGCGTTACGACTAGCACAGATACGCAGTATTTT
>TRBJ1-6|NA|TRBV12-3/TRBV12-4|few
CASSLSSGNSPLHF
TGTGCCAGCAGTTTAAGCTCAGGGAATTCACCCCTCCACTTT